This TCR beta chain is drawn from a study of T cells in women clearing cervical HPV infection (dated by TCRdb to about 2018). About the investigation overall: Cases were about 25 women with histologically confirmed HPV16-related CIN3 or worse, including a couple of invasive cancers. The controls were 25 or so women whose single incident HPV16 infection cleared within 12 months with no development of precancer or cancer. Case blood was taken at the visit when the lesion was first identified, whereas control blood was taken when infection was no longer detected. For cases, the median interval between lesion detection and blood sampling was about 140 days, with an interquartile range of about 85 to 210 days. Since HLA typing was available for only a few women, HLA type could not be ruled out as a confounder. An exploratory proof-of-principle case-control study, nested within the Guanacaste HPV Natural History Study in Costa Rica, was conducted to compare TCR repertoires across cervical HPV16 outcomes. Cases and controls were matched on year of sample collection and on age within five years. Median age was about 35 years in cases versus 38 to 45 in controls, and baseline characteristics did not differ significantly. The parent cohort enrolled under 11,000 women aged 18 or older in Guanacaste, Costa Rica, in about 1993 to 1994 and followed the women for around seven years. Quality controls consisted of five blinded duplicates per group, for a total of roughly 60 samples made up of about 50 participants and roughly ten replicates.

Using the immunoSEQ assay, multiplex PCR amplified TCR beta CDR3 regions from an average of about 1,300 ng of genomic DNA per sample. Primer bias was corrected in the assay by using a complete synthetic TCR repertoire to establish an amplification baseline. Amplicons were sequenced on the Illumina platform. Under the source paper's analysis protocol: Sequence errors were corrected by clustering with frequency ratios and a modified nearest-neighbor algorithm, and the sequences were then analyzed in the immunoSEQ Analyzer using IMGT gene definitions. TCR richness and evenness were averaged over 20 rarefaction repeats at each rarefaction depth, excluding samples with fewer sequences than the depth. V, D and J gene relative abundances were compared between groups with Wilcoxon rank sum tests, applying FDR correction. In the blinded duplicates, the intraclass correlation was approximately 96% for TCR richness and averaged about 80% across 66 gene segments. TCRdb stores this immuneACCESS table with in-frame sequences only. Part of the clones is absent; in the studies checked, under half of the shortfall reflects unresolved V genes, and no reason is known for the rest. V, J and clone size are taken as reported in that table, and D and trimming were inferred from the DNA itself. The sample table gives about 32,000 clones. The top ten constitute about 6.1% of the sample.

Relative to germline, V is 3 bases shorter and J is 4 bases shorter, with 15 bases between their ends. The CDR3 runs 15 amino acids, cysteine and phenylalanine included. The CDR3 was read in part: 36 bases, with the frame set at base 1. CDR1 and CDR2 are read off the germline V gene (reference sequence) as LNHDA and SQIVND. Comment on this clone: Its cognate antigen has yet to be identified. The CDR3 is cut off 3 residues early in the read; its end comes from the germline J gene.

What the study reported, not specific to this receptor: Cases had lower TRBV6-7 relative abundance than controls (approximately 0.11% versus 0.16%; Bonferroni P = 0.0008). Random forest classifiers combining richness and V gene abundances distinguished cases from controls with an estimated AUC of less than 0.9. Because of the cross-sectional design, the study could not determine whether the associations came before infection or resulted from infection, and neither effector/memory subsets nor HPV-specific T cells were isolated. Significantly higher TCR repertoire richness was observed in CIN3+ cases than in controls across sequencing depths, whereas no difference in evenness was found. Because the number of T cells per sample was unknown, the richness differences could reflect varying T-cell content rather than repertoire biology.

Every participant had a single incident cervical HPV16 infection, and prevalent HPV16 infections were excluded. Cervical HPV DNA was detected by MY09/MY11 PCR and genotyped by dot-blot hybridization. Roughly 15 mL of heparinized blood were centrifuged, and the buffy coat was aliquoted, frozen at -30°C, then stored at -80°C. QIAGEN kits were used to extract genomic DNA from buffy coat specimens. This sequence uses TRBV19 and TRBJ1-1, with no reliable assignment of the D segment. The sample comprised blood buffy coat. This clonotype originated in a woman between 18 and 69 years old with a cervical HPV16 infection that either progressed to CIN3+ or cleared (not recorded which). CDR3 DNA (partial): TGTGCCAGTAGTATCCAGCCCAATCGCGGCACTGAA. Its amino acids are CASSIQPNRGTE. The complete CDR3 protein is CASSIQPNRGTEAFF.